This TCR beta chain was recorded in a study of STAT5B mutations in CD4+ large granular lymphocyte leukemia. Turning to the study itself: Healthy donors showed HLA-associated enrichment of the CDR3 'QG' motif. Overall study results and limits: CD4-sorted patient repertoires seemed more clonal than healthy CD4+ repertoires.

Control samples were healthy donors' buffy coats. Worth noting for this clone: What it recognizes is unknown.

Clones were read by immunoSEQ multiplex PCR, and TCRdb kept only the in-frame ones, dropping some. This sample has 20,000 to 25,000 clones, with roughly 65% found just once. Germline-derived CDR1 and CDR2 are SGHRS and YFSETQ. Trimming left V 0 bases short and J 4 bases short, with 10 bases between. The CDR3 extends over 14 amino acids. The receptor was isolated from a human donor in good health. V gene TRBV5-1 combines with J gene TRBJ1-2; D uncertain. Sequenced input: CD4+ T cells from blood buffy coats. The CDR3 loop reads CASSLVPDGYGYTF. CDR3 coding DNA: TGCGCCAGCAGCTTGGTTCCGGACGGCTATGGCTACACCTTC.